The T cell receptor (beta chain) under discussion was sequenced for a study of cytomegalovirus exposure and HLA in healthy donors. Study background: The study placed less than 90% of its 398 genotyped donors in the Caucasian-associated ancestry cluster.

The study ran its PCR with 60 Vbeta and 13 Jbeta primers. The table came from immunoSEQ multiplex PCR; TCRdb's copy has only in-frame clones and leaves some out. Among about 160,000 clones listed, roughly four fifths were seen once. Trimming took off 1 base at V and 4 bases at J, with 13 bases between the two ends. The CDR3 consists of 15 residues. Germline CDR1 SEHNR, CDR2 FQNEAQ (reference sequence). Notes on the study in general: Researchers reported in a later analysis that common viral pathogens appeared linked to several top clusters. Later analysis demonstrated an association between a missense DCLRE1C variant and TCR beta V- and J-gene trimming. In terms of immune exposure information, only CMV serostatus was available.

Remarks on this clone: What it recognizes is unknown.

This chain joins TRBV7-9 and TRBJ1-1; possibly TRBD1 for D (6 bases). The clonotype was recovered from a woman between 40 and 50 years old in good health and CMV-seronegative. Sequenced sample: PBMCs. CDR3 sequence reads: CASSLVGGRGTEAFF. CDR3 sequence (DNA): TGTGCCAGCAGCTTAGTAGGGGGAAGAGGCACTGAAGCTTTCTTT.